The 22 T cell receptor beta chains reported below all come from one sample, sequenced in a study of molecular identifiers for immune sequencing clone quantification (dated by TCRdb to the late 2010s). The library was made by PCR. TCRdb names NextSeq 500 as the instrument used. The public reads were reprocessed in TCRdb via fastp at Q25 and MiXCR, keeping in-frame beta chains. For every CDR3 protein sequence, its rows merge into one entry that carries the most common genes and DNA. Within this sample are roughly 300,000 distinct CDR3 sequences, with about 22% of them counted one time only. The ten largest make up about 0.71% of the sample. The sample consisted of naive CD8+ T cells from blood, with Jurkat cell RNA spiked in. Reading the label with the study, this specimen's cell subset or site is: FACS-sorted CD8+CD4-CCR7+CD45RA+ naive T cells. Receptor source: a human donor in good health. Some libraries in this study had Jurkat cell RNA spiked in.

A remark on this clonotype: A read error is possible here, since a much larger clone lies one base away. CDR3 DNA: TGTGCCAGTATAGGGGGAATAGCTGGCCGGTTTCCAGAGACCCAGTACTTC. Its protein product is CASIGGIAGRFPETQYF. The chain is built from TRBV7-2 and TRBJ2-5; weak D call: TRBD1 (6 bases). The V end lost 9 bases, the J end lost 4 bases, and 27 bases lay between the germline ends. This CDR3 is 17 amino acids long. CDR1 and CDR2 from the germline V gene are SGHTA and FQGNSA.

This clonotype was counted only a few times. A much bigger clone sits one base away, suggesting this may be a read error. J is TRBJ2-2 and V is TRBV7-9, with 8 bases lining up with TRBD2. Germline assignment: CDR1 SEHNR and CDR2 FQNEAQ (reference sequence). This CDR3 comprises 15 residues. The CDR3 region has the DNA TGTGCCAGCAGCTCCGGGAGGGCCCCCACCGGGGAGCTGTCTTTT. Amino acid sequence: CASSSGRAPTGELSF.

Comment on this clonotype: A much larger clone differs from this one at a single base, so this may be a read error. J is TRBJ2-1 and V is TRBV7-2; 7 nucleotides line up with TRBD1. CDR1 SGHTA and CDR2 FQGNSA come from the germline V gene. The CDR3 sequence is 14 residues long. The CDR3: CASRPRQGYNKQFF. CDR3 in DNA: TGTGCCAGCAGACCCCGACAGGGTTACAATAAGCAGTTCTTC. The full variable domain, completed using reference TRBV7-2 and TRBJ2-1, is GAGVSQSPSNKVTEKGKDVELRCDPISGHTALYWYRQSLGQGLEFLIYFQGNSAPDKSGLPSDRFSAERTGGSVSTLTIQRTQQEDSAVYLCASRPRQGYNKQFFGPGTRLTVL.

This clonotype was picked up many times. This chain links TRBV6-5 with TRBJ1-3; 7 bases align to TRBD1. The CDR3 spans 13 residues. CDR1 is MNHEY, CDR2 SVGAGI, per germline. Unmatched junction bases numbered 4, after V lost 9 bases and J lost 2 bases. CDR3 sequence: CASNTGAGNTIYF. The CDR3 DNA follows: TGTGCCAGTAATACAGGGGCTGGAAACACCATATATTTT.

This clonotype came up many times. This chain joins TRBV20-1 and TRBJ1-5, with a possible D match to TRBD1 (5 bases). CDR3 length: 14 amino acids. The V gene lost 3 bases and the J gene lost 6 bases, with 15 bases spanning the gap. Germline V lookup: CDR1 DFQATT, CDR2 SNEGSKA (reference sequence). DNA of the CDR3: TGCAGTGCTAGCCCGCCGGGGCCAATTCAGCCCCAGCATTTT. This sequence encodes CSASPPGPIQPQHF.

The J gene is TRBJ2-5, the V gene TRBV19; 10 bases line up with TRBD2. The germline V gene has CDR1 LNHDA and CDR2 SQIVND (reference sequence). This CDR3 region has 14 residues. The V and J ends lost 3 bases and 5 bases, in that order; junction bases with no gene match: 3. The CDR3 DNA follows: TGTGCCAGTAGTATTCTAGCGGGGGCGGAGACCCAGTACTTC. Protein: CASSILAGAETQYF.

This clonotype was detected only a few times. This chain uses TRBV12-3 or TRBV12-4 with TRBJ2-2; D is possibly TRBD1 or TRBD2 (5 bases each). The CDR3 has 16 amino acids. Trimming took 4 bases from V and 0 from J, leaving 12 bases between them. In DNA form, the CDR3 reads TGTGCCAGCAGTTCATCCGGGACGACGAACACCGGGGAGCTGTTTTTT. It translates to CASSSSGTTNTGELFF.

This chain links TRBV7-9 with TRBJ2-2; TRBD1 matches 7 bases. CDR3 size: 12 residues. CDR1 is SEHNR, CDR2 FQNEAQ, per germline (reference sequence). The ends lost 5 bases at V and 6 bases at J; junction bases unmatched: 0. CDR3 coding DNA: TGTGCCAGCAGCGGACAGGCCGGGGAGCTGTTTTTT. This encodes CASSGQAGELFF.

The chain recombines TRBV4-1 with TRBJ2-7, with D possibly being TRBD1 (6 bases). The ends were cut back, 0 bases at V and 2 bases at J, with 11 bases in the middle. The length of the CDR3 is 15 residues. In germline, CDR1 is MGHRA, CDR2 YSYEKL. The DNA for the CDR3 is TGCGCCAGCAGCCAAGACGGGACACAAACCTACGAGCAGTACTTC. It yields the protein CASSQDGTQTYEQYF.

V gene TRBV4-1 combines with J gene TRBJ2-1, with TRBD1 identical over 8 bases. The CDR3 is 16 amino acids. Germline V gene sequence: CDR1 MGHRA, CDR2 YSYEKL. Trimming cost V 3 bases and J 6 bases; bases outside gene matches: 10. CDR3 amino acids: CASSQRTGGISNEQFF. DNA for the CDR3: TGCGCCAGCAGCCAGCGAACAGGGGGAATCAGCAATGAGCAGTTCTTC.

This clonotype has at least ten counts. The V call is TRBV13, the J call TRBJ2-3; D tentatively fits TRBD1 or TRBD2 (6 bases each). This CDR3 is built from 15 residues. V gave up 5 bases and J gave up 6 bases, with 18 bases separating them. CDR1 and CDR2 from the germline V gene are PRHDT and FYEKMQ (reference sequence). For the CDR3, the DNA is TGTGCCAGCAGCCCCCAAGGGGGGAATCCGGATACGCAGTATTTT. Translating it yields CASSPQGGNPDTQYF.

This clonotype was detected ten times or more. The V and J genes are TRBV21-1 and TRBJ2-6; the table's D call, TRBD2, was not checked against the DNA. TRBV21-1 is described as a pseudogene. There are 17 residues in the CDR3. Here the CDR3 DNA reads TGTGCCAGCGGGAGGAAAGGGCAAAGCTCTGGGGCCAACGTCCTGACTTTC. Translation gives CASGRKGQSSGANVLTF.

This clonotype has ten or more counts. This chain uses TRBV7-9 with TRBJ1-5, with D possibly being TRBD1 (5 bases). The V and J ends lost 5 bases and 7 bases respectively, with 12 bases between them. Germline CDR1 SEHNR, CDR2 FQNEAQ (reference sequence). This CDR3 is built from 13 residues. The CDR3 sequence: CASSQDSFQPQHF. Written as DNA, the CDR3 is TGTGCCAGCAGCCAAGACAGTTTCCAGCCCCAGCATTTT.

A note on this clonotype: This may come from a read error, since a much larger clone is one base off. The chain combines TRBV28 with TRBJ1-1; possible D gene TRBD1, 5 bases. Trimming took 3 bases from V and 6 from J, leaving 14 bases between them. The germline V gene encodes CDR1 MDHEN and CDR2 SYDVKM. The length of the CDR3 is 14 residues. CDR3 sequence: CASSFRGGPSEAFF. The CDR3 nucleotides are TGTGCCAGCAGTTTCCGGGGGGGTCCTTCTGAAGCTTTCTTT.

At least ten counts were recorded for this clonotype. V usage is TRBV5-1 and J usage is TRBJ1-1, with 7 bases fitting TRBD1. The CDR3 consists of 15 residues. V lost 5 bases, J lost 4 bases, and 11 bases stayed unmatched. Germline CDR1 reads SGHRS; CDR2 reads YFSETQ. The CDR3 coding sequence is TGCGCCAGCAGGCCGAAGGCAGGGGGGATCACTGAAGCTTTCTTT. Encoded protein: CASRPKAGGITEAFF.

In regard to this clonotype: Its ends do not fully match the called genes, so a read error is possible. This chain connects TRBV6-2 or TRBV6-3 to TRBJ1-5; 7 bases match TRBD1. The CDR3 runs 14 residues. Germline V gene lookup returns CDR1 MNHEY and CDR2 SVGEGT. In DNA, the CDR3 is TGTGCCAGCAGTTACCACAGGGGCGGTCAGCCCCTGCATTTT. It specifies CASSYHRGGQPLHF.

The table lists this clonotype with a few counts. CDR3 amino acids: CASRAGALSTEAFF. DNA of the CDR3: TGTGCCAGCAGGGCAGGGGCCCTTAGCACTGAAGCTTTCTTT. V gene TRBV6-5 combines with J gene TRBJ1-1; a possible D gene is TRBD1 (6 bases). Germline values: CDR1 MNHEY, CDR2 SVGAGI. The V end lost 6 bases, the J end lost 4 bases, and 15 bases lay between the germline ends. This CDR3 has 14 amino acids.

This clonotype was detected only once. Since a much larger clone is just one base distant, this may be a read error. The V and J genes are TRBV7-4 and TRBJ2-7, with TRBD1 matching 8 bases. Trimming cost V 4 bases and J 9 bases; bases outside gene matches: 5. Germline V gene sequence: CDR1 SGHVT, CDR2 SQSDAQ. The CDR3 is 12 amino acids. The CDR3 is CASSSGQGMQYF. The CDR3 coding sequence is TGTGCCAGCAGCTCCGGACAGGGCATGCAGTACTTC.

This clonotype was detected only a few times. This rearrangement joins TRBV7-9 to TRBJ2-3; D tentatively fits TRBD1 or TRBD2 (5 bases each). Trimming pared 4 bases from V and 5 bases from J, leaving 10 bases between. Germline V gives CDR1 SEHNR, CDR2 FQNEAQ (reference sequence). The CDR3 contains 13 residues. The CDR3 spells CASSWDGGDTQYF. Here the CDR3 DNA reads TGTGCCAGCAGCTGGGACGGTGGAGATACGCAGTATTTT.

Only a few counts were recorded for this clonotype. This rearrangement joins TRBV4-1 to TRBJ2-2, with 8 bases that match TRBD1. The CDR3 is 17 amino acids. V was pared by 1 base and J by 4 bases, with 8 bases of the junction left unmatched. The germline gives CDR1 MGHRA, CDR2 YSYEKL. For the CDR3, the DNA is TGCGCCAGCAGCCAAGCGATAGGACAGGGTGCCACCGGGGAGCTGTTTTTT. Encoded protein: CASSQAIGQGATGELFF.

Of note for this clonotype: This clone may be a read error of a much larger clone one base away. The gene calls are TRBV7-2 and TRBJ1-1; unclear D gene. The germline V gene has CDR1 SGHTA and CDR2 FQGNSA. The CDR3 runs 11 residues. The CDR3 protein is CASSFLTEASF. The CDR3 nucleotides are TGTGCCAGCAGCTTCCTAACTGAAGCTTCCTTT.

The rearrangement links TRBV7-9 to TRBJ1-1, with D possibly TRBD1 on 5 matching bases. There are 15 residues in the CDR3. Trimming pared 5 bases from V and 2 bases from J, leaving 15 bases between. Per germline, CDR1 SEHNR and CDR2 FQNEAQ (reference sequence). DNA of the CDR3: TGTGCCAGCAGCGTAGACAGCAGTCGAAACACTGAAGCTTTCTTT. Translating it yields CASSVDSSRNTEAFF.